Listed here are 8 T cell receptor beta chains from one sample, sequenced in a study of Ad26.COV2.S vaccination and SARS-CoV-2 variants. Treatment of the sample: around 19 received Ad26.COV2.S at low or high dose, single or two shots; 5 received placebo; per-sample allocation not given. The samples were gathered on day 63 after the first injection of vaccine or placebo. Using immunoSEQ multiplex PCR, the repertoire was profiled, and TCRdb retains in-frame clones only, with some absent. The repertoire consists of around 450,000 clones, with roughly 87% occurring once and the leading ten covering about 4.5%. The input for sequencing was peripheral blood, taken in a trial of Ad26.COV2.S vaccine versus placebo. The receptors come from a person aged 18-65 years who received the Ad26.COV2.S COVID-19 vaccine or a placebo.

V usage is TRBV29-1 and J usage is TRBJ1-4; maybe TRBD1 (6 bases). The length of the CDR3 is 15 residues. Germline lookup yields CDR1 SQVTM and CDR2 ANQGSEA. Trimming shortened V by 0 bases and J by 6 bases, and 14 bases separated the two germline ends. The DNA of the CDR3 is TGCAGCGTTGAAGATAGGGCCTCAGGGGATGAAAAACTGTTTTTT. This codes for CSVEDRASGDEKLFF.

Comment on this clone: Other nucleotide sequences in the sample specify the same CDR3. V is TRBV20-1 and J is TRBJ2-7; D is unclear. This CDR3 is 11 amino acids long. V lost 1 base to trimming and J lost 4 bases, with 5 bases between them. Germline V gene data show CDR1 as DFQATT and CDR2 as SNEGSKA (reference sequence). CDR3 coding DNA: TGCAGTGCTAGAGTCCGATACGAGCAGTACTTC. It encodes CSARVRYEQYF.

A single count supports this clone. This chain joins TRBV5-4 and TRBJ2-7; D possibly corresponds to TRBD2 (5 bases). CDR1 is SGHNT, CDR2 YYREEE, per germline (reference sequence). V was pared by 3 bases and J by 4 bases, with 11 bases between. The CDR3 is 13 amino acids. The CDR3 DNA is TGTGCCAGCAGCTCCGACGGGGTGTACGAGCAGTACTTC. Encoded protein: CASSSDGVYEQYF.

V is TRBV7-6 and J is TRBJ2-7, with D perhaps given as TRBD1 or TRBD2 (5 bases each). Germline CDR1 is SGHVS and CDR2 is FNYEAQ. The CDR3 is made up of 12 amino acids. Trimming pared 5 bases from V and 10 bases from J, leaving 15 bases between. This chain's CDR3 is CASSLRDGRQYF. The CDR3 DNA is TGTGCCAGCAGCCTCCGGGACGGAAGACAGTACTTC.

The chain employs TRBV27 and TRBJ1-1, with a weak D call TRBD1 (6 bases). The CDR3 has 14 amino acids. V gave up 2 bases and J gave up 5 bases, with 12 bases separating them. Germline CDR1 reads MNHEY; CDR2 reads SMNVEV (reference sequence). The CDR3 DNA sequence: TGTGCCAGCAGTTTAAACAGGGTCTCTACTGAAGCTTTCTTT. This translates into CASSLNRVSTEAFF.

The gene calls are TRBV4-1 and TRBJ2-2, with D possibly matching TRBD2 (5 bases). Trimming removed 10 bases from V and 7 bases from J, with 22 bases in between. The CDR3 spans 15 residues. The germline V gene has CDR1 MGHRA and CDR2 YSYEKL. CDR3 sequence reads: CATRDSIAIVGELFF. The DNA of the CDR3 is TGCGCCACCCGGGATTCTATCGCTATAGTCGGGGAGCTGTTTTTT.

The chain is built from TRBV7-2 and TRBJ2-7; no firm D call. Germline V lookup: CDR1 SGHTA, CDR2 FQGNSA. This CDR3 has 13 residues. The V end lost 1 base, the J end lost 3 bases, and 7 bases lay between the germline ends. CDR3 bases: TGTGCCAGCAGCTTAGTGTCAGGCTACGAGCAGTACTTC. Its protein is CASSLVSGYEQYF.

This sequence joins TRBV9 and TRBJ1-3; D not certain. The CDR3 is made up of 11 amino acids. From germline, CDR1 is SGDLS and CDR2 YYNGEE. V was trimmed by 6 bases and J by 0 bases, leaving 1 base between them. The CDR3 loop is CASNSGNTIYF. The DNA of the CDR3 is TGTGCCAGCAACTCTGGAAACACCATATATTTT.